Listed here are 14 T cell receptor beta chains from one sample, sequenced in a study of blood T cell repertoires in COVID-19. Some clones are missing from TCRdb's copy, which holds only in-frame ones; the method was immunoSEQ multiplex PCR. The table lists approximately 250,000 clones, under 90% of them singletons. The specimen was peripheral blood. The receptors come from a human donor in a cohort sampled during active COVID-19.

The rearrangement links TRBV28 to TRBJ1-2, with TRBD1 matching over 8 bases. Germline loops: CDR1 MDHEN, CDR2 SYDVKM. Trimming cost V 4 bases and J 4 bases; bases outside gene matches: 11. The CDR3 extends over 16 amino acids. In DNA form, the CDR3 reads TGTGCCAGCAGTTCCAGGGGGCCGGCAGGTAGCTATGGCTACACCTTC. Encoded protein: CASSSRGPAGSYGYTF.

The chain has TRBV21-1 and TRBJ2-7; the table's D call, TRBD2, was not checked against the DNA. TRBV21-1 is a known pseudogene. There are 15 residues in the CDR3. The CDR3 protein is CASSNFAGGHYEQYF. DNA of the CDR3: TGTGCCAGCAGCAATTTTGCGGGGGGCCATTACGAGCAGTACTTC.

The rearrangement links TRBV5-5 to TRBJ2-7; D perhaps matches TRBD2 (6 bases). V lost 2 bases and J lost 3, with 12 bases in between. This CDR3 spans 14 amino acids. Looked up from germline, CDR1 is SGHKS and CDR2 is YYEKEE (reference sequence). CDR3 residues: CASSLGDWDYEQYF. CDR3 nucleotides: TGTGCCAGCAGCTTAGGGGACTGGGACTACGAGCAGTACTTC.

This clone has just a few counts. This sequence joins TRBV15 and TRBJ1-1; a weak D match, TRBD1 (6 bases). The CDR3 sequence is 15 residues long. V was pared by 0 bases and J by 5 bases, with 13 bases between. CDR1 is LNHNV, CDR2 YYDKDF, per germline (reference sequence). In DNA form, the CDR3 reads TGTGCCACCAGCAGAGAGCGGGGGCGGCGGACTGAAGCTTTCTTT. It yields the protein CATSRERGRRTEAFF.

This clone was recorded only once. J is TRBJ2-5 and V is TRBV19; TRBD1 matches at 8 bases. V gave up 3 bases and J gave up 2 bases; unmatched junction bases: 5. CDR3 length: 15 amino acids. Looked up from germline, CDR1 is LNHDA and CDR2 is SQIVND (reference sequence). CDR3: CASSMAGQGQETQYF. CDR3 DNA sequence: TGTGCCAGTAGTATGGCAGGACAGGGTCAAGAGACCCAGTACTTC.

The chain employs TRBV19 and TRBJ2-1; 7 positions match TRBD2. This CDR3 has 15 amino acids. The ends lost 5 bases at V and 8 bases at J; junction bases unmatched: 12. Germline V gene data show CDR1 as LNHDA and CDR2 as SQIVND (reference sequence). The CDR3 sequence: CASSQRGVILDEQFF. CDR3 DNA sequence: TGTGCCAGTAGTCAGCGGGGTGTAATTCTCGATGAGCAGTTCTTC.

The rearrangement joins TRBV28 to TRBJ1-1, with 7 nucleotides matching TRBD1. The CDR3 sequence is 12 residues long. V shed 5 bases, J shed 5 bases, and the junction held 2 bases outside the gene matches. Germline values: CDR1 MDHEN, CDR2 SYDVKM. CDR3 sequence: CASSEQGTEAFF. In DNA form, the CDR3 reads TGTGCCAGCAGTGAACAGGGGACTGAAGCTTTCTTT.

The CDR3 region is CASSDRTGGVEQYF. The CDR3 DNA sequence: TGTGCCAGCAGTGACCGGACAGGGGGCGTCGAGCAGTACTTC. The chain joins TRBV28 to TRBJ2-7; TRBD1 aligns across 11 bases. Trimming at V came to 5 bases and at J to 6 bases, leaving 6 bases not matched to a gene. Germline CDR1 is MDHEN and CDR2 is SYDVKM. This CDR3 spans 14 amino acids.

The genes are TRBV7-2 and TRBJ2-3; no definite D call. The V and J ends lost 5 bases and 5 bases respectively, with 11 bases between them. Looked up from germline, CDR1 is SGHTA and CDR2 is FQGNSA. The CDR3 spans 13 residues. CDR3: CASSSIRLDTQYF. The CDR3 DNA sequence: TGTGCCAGCAGCAGTATCCGACTAGATACGCAGTATTTT.

The rearrangement uses TRBV5-1 and TRBJ1-5; D is unclear. The CDR3 consists of 14 residues. Looked up from germline, CDR1 is SGHRS and CDR2 is YFSETQ. Trimming stripped 0 bases from V and 8 bases from J, with 12 bases between. The DNA for the CDR3 is TGCGCCAGCAGCTTGGAAGGTTTCGGGGAGCCCCAGCATTTT. It translates to CASSLEGFGEPQHF.

The chain is built from TRBV18 and TRBJ2-7; 8 bases are a match to TRBD1. This CDR3 spans 15 amino acids. V dropped 2 bases and J dropped 5; count of bases not matched to a gene: 8. The V gene's germline CDR1 is KGHSH and CDR2 LQKENI. This CDR3 reads CASSPNRDRPHEQYF. In DNA, the CDR3 is TGTGCCAGCTCACCAAACCGGGACAGGCCCCACGAGCAGTACTTC.

J is TRBJ1-1 and V is TRBV6-5, with D unresolved. Trimming shortened V by 7 bases and J by 3 bases, and 18 bases separated the two germline ends. Germline V gene data show CDR1 as MNHEY and CDR2 as SVGAGI. There are 15 residues in the CDR3. As DNA, the CDR3 is TGTGCCAGCACGTTAGGTAGCCACCGGGACACTGAAGCTTTCTTT. It yields the protein CASTLGSHRDTEAFF.

The chain has TRBV6-2 or TRBV6-3 and TRBJ1-1, with no clear D. CDR1 is MNHEY and CDR2 is SVGEGT in the germline V gene. CDR3 size: 12 residues. The V end lost 5 bases, the J end lost 8 bases, and 12 bases lay between the germline ends. The CDR3 nucleotides read TGTGCCAGCAGTCAAGTCGGGGTGGAAGCTTTCTTT. Translation gives CASSQVGVEAFF.

The rearrangement uses TRBV28 and TRBJ2-7; D is ambiguous. The CDR3 length is 13 residues. V lost 6 bases to trimming and J lost 2 bases, with 11 bases between them. From germline, CDR1 is MDHEN and CDR2 SYDVKM. In DNA, the CDR3 is TGTGCCAGCAGGAACAGCATTACCTACGAGCAGTACTTC. As protein: CASRNSITYEQYF.